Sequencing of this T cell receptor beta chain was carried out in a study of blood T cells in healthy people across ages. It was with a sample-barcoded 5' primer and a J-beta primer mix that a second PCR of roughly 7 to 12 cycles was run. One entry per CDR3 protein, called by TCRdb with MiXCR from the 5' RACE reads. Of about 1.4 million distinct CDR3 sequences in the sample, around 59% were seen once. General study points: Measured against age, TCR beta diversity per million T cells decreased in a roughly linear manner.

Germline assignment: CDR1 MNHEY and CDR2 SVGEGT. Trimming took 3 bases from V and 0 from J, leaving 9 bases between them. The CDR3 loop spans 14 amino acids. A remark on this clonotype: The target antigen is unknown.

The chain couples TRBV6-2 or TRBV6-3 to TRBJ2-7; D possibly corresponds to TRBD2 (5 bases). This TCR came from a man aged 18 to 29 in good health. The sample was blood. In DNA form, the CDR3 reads TGTGCCAGCAGTTATTTTCGGGACTCCTACGAGCAGTACTTC. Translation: CASSYFRDSYEQYF.